These T cell receptor beta chains were read from a single sample in a study of T cells in Graves' hyperthyroidism and ophthalmopathy. TCRdb recomputed calls from the multiplex PCR reads with MiXCR, one row per CDR3 protein. The table includes roughly 740,000 distinct CDR3 sequences, around 15% detected once. The source material was blood. Receptor source: a man between 18 and 35 years old with Graves' hyperthyroidism. Both conserved end residues are part of each CDR3. Each record gives: V gene, clone size, D gene, J gene, CDR3 DNA, CDR3 protein. D genes are given only for firm matches. Part of the rows lack a size; the others show once, few, many or a class for expanded clones.

TRBV16	.	TRBD1	TRBJ1-1	TGTGCCAGCATCCCCAACCCAGGACAGGGGCATGATGAAGCTTTCTTT	CASIPNPGQGHDEAFF
TRBV11-2	many	TRBD1	TRBJ2-1	TGTGCCAGCAGCCGACAGGGGAGCTCCTACAATGAGCAGTTCTTC	CASSRQGSSYNEQFF
TRBV28	many	.	TRBJ2-1	TGTGCCAGCAGTTTGGCGGGACTGGTCTCGTTCTTC	CASSLAGLVSFF
TRBV20-1	.	.	TRBJ1-1	TGCAGTGCTGGAACTCCCGGGAACACTGAAGCTTTCTTT	CSAGTPGNTEAFF
TRBV27	few	.	TRBJ2-7	TGTGCCAGCAGTACCGAGCGGCACCACTACGAGCAGTACTTC	CASSTERHHYEQYF
TRBV6-2/TRBV6-3	.	.	TRBJ2-3	TGTGCCAGCAAGGCCATCACAGACGGCACAGATACGCAGTATTTT	CASKAITDGTDTQYF
TRBV14	.	.	TRBJ2-1	TGTGCCAGCAGCATAGACGCGACCTACAATGAGCAGTTCTTC	CASSIDATYNEQFF
TRBV7-9	many	TRBD2	TRBJ2-3	TGTGCCAGCATCGATTTCCTAGCGGGAGGGCGTACAGATACGCAGTATTTT	CASIDFLAGGRTDTQYF
TRBV28	many	TRBD1	TRBJ1-4	TGTGCCAGCAGTTACAACAGGGGCCCTGGAAAACTGTTTTTT	CASSYNRGPGKLFF
TRBV9	.	.	TRBJ2-1	TGTGCCAGCAGCCCCGGTGGGATAGCCTCCTACGATGAGCAGTTCTTC	CASSPGGIASYDEQFF
TRBV28	many	TRBD1	TRBJ2-7	TGTGCCAGCACCTTCCAGAAATGGACAGGGGGCTACGAGCAGTACTTC	CASTFQKWTGGYEQYF
TRBV20-1	many	TRBD2	TRBJ2-7	TGCAGTGCTAGAGATGTAGGTAGCGGGACTAACTCCTACGAGCAGTACTTC	CSARDVGSGTNSYEQYF
TRBV7-2	many	TRBD1	TRBJ1-2	TGTGCCAGCAGCTTGTTGAACGGACAGGGGGCTGGCTACACCTTC	CASSLLNGQGAGYTF
TRBV10-1	.	.	TRBJ2-1	TGCGCCAGCAGTGATCGGAGAGGGGGGCAAATCAATGAGCAGTTCTTC	CASSDRRGGQINEQFF
TRBV28	many	.	TRBJ2-2	TGTGCCAGCAGTTTAGGCGGCGTTCCGAACACCGGGGAGCTGTTTTTT	CASSLGGVPNTGELFF
TRBV29-1	many	.	TRBJ2-1	TGCAGCGTTACCACGGACGGGAGCTCCTACAATGAGCAGTTCTTC	CSVTTDGSSYNEQFF
TRBV28	many	.	TRBJ2-3	TGTGCCAGCAGCTCCCGGGGGGCCGATAGCACAGATACGCAGTATTTT	CASSSRGADSTDTQYF
TRBV9	few	.	TRBJ2-1	TGTGCCAGCAGCGTTGCACCCAACAGGGTGCCAGGGGATGAGCAGTTCTTC	CASSVAPNRVPGDEQFF
TRBV12-3/TRBV12-4	many	.	TRBJ2-7	TGTGCCAGCAGTTTTTATGGAGGGGGCGGCGAGCAGTACTTC	CASSFYGGGGEQYF
TRBV5-1	.	.	TRBJ2-1	TGCGCCAGCAGCAATACAGTAGACTCCTACAATGAGCAGTTCTTC	CASSNTVDSYNEQFF
TRBV9	.	.	TRBJ2-3	TGTGCCAGCAGCCCCACATTAGCGTCTAGCACAGATACGCAGTATTTT	CASSPTLASSTDTQYF
TRBV15	many	.	TRBJ1-4	TGTGCCACCAGCTTTCGGAGTGCAACTAATGAAAAACTGTTTTTT	CATSFRSATNEKLFF
TRBV7-6	many	TRBD1	TRBJ1-6	TGTGCCAGCAGCTTATACAGGGGGCAAAATTCACCCCTCCACTTT	CASSLYRGQNSPLHF
TRBV28	many	.	TRBJ1-5	TGTGCCAGCAGTCCTCGGGGGGCCCATCAGCCCCAGCATTTT	CASSPRGAHQPQHF
TRBV18	many	TRBD1	TRBJ2-5	TGTGCCAGCTCACGCGGACAGGGCGGTATAGAGACCCAGTACTTC	CASSRGQGGIETQYF
TRBV2	many	.	TRBJ2-3	TGTGCCAGCAGTGTACCGGGACAAGTTACGGATACGCAGTATTTT	CASSVPGQVTDTQYF
TRBV6-5	.	.	TRBJ2-7	TGTGCCAGCAGTTACAGGGGTTCGGGGAACTACGAGCAGTACTTC	CASSYRGSGNYEQYF
TRBV7-2	.	TRBD1	TRBJ2-7	TGTGCCAGCAGTCGACAGGGTACGAACCCCTACGAGCAGTACTTC	CASSRQGTNPYEQYF
TRBV30	.	.	TRBJ1-2	TGTGCCTGGGCCCCCGGGGGTTATGGCTACACCTTC	CAWAPGGYGYTF
TRBV29-1	few	TRBD2	TRBJ2-7	TGCAGCGCCACGGGAGGCCACTCCTACGAGCAGTACTTC	CSATGGHSYEQYF
TRBV19	.	.	TRBJ2-3	TGTGCCAGTAGTATAGAGGCAGGGGTATTAACAGATACGCAGTATTTT	CASSIEAGVLTDTQYF
TRBV28	many	.	TRBJ1-1	TGTGCCAGCTCAACTAGTGAAGCTTTCTTT	CASSTSEAFF
TRBV5-4	.	TRBD1	TRBJ1-1	TGTGCCAGCAGCCCGCCTGGGACAGCAAACACTGAAGCTTTCTTT	CASSPPGTANTEAFF
TRBV6-1	few	TRBD2	TRBJ2-1	TGTGCCAGCAGTTTCGGTCCTAGCGGGTACAATGAGCAGTTCTTC	CASSFGPSGYNEQFF
TRBV28	many	.	TRBJ2-6	TGTGCCAGCAGTTCCCTCGGAATCTCTGGGGCCAACGTCCTGACTTTC	CASSSLGISGANVLTF
TRBV27	many	TRBD1	TRBJ1-2	TGTGCCAGCAGTTTATTGACAGGGAATGGCTACACCTTC	CASSLLTGNGYTF
TRBV2	many	TRBD2	TRBJ2-3	TGTGCCAGCAGTTTTCAACCGGGACTAGCGGGCACAGATACGCAGTATTTT	CASSFQPGLAGTDTQYF
TRBV6-2/TRBV6-3	.	.	TRBJ2-7	TGTGCCAGCAGTTACATCTCTAAGGTCGACGAGCAGTACTTC	CASSYISKVDEQYF
TRBV3-1	many	TRBD1	TRBJ1-1	TGTGCCAGCAGCCAATTACGGACAGGGGACACTGAAGCTTTCTTT	CASSQLRTGDTEAFF
TRBV7-9	.	.	TRBJ1-1	TGTGCCAGCAGCTTAGGGGGCGGGGGAGGCTCGGGTACTGAAGCTTTCTTT	CASSLGGGGGSGTEAFF
TRBV3-1	many	TRBD1	TRBJ1-1	TGTGCCAGCAGCCCCTGGGCAGGGGGCACTGAAGCTTTCTTT	CASSPWAGGTEAFF
TRBV20-1	.	TRBD1	TRBJ1-5	TGCAGTGCTAAACCCGGGACAGGATATAATCAGCCCCAGCATTTT	CSAKPGTGYNQPQHF
TRBV19	few	.	TRBJ1-5	TGTGCCAGTACCAAAACCCGGGAGGGAGATCAGCCCCAGCATTTT	CASTKTREGDQPQHF
TRBV4-3	few	TRBD1	TRBJ2-7	TGCGCCAGCAGCCAAGAAACAGGGGGCGAGCAGTACTTC	CASSQETGGEQYF
TRBV20-1	.	.	TRBJ2-2	TGCAGTGCTAGCCTTCATTTCACCGGGGAGCTGTTTTTT	CSASLHFTGELFF
TRBV6-1	.	.	TRBJ1-6	TGTGCCAGCAGTGAAGGGGCAGCCCTCCACTTT	CASSEGAALHF
TRBV24-1	.	.	TRBJ2-7	TGTGCCACCAGGGGTGGGGGCGGAGACGAGCAGTACTTC	CATRGGGGDEQYF
TRBV5-6	many	TRBD1	TRBJ2-5	TGTGCCAGCAGCTTGACAGGGGCGGGAGAGACCCAGTACTTC	CASSLTGAGETQYF
TRBV7-3	few	.	TRBJ2-5	TGTGCCAGCAGCACCGTCAGGGAAGAGACCCAGTACTTC	CASSTVREETQYF
TRBV30	.	.	TRBJ2-7	TGTGCCTGGAGAAGACACTCTTTGGTCCTCGAGCAGTACTTC	CAWRRHSLVLEQYF
TRBV7-2	few	TRBD1	TRBJ1-1	TGTGCCAGCAGCTTAGCGCGAGGGGGCAACACTGAAGCTTTCTTT	CASSLARGGNTEAFF
TRBV11-1	.	.	TRBJ2-2	TGTGCCAGCAGCTTCGGACAGTTTTTCGCCCCGAACACCGGGGAGCTGTTTTTT	CASSFGQFFAPNTGELFF
TRBV6-2/TRBV6-3	.	.	TRBJ2-7	TGTGCCAGCAGCACGACAGGGAGGCCCCCCTACGAGCAGTACTTC	CASSTTGRPPYEQYF
TRBV20-1	few	.	TRBJ1-5	TGCAGTGCCCCTTCGGGGATGCTTAGCAATCAGCCCCAGCATTTT	CSAPSGMLSNQPQHF
TRBV5-1	many	TRBD1	TRBJ1-2	TGCGCCAGCAGCTTGGGGTCTTCCGGGACAGGGAGTGACTATGGCTACACCTTC	CASSLGSSGTGSDYGYTF
TRBV2	many	.	TRBJ2-7	TGTGCCAGCACCAACAGAATTTCCGGGGCAAGTAGGTCCTACGAGCAGTACTTC	CASTNRISGASRSYEQYF
TRBV12-3/TRBV12-4	few	.	TRBJ2-5	TGTGCCAGCAGTTCTGGTGCCGATAGGGAGACCCAGTACTTC	CASSSGADRETQYF
TRBV28	many	.	TRBJ2-7	TGTGCCAGCGGATTCGAGCAGTACTTC	CASGFEQYF
TRBV3-1	.	TRBD2	TRBJ2-3	TGTGCCAGCAGCCATCTAGGGACTAGCGGTAGCACAGATACGCAGTATTTT	CASSHLGTSGSTDTQYF